A selection of T cell receptor beta chains follows, all from one sample in a study of cytomegalovirus exposure and HLA in healthy donors. Clones were sequenced by immunoSEQ multiplex PCR, and TCRdb holds only the in-frame ones, with some missing. The data contain approximately 100,000 clones, roughly 85% of them singletons. Sample: PBMCs. The receptor set was obtained from a woman aged 40-49 years in good health and CMV-seronegative. CDR3s include the opening cysteine and the closing phenylalanine or tryptophan. D genes are given only for firm matches. The size field is filled for only some rows; it gives once, few, many or a size class.

clone size	D gene	J gene	V gene	CDR3 DNA	CDR3 protein
-	-	TRBJ2-5	TRBV19	TGTGCCAGTAGTGTAAGTCAGGGGGAGACCCAGTACTTC	CASSVSQGETQYF
-	TRBD2	TRBJ2-7	TRBV27	TGTGCCAGCAGCGTAGGGCGGGGGGGGTACGAGCAGTACTTC	CASSVGRGGYEQYF
few	-	TRBJ1-1	TRBV28	TGTGCCAGCCAGGACAGCAGGAACACTGAAGCTTTCTTT	CASQDSRNTEAFF
-	-	TRBJ2-7	TRBV30	TGTGCCTGGACGGTACGGGGCGAGCAGTACTTC	CAWTVRGEQYF
once	TRBD1	TRBJ1-4	TRBV28	TGTGCCAGCAGTACCCGACAGGGGGCGGATGAAAAACTGTTTTTT	CASSTRQGADEKLFF
-	-	TRBJ2-5	TRBV4-2	TGTGCCAGCCGCCGCCCTGAGGGGGACCAGTACTTC	CASRRPEGDQYF
-	-	TRBJ2-1	TRBV5-1	TGCGCCAGCAGCTTGCTAGACAATGAGCAGTTCTTC	CASSLLDNEQFF
-	-	TRBJ2-7	TRBV7-8	TGTGCCAGCAGCTTCCAGGGGGGATTGATCTACGAGCAGTACTTC	CASSFQGGLIYEQYF
-	-	TRBJ1-4	TRBV7-2	TGTGCCAGCAAGGAGAGGATAAATGAAAAACTGTTTTTT	CASKERINEKLFF
-	-	TRBJ1-5	TRBV4-3	TGCGCCAGCAGCCAAGATACCTATAGCAATCAGCCCCAGCATTTT	CASSQDTYSNQPQHF
few	TRBD1	TRBJ2-7	TRBV18	TGTGCCAGCTCACCTTCGGGACAGGGCGGCGAGCAGTACTTC	CASSPSGQGGEQYF
-	-	TRBJ1-1	TRBV7-2	TGTGCCAGCAGCTTAGGCTTTCAATCGGAGACCGGAAGACGATTCTTT	CASSLGFQSETGRRFF
-	-	TRBJ1-1	TRBV18	TGTGCCAGCTCACCACGGGACATGAACACTGAAGCTTTCTTT	CASSPRDMNTEAFF
-	-	TRBJ2-5	TRBV7-9	TGTGCCAGCAGTTTTATGCAGGGGAGCCAAGAGACCCAGTACTTC	CASSFMQGSQETQYF
-	TRBD1	TRBJ1-6	TRBV7-2	TGTGCCAGCAGCTGGGACAGGAGCTCCTATAATTCACCCCTCCACTTT	CASSWDRSSYNSPLHF
-	TRBD2	TRBJ2-3	TRBV18	TGTGCCAGCGCCGGAGGGACTAGCGGCCAAGTGACAGATACGCAGTATTTT	CASAGGTSGQVTDTQYF
-	TRBD2	TRBJ2-5	TRBV5-4	TGTGCCAGCAGCCGGACTAGCGGGGGGGCCGAGACCCAGTACTTC	CASSRTSGGAETQYF
-	-	TRBJ1-1	TRBV5-5	TGTGCCAGCAGCTTGGCCGACCGGACACGGTCCTCTTATGAAGCTTTCTTT	CASSLADRTRSSYEAFF
-	-	TRBJ1-1	TRBV7-9	TGTGCCAGCAGCCCCACTGCAGGGTCGGCGCACACTGAAGCTTTCTTT	CASSPTAGSAHTEAFF
-	-	TRBJ1-5	TRBV4-1	TGCGCCAGCAGCCTTCACCCGGGCAGGGAAAGCAATCAGCCCCAGCATTTT	CASSLHPGRESNQPQHF
few	TRBD2	TRBJ2-1	TRBV11-2	TGTGCCAGCAGCTTAGAGGAGCGGGGGCAGTTCTTC	CASSLEERGQFF
-	-	TRBJ1-2	TRBV30	TGTGCCTGGAGTTTACAGGGTCTAAACTATGGCTACACCTTC	CAWSLQGLNYGYTF
few	-	TRBJ1-4	TRBV27	TGTGCCAGCAGTTTAAGGGGTCTTGGAGAAAAACTGTTTTTT	CASSLRGLGEKLFF
once	-	TRBJ2-2	TRBV9	TGTGCCAGCAGCGATACCTCCCGGGACTCAAACACCGGGGAGCTGTTTTTT	CASSDTSRDSNTGELFF
once	-	TRBJ1-2	TRBV29-1	TGCAGCGCCCCCTTAACAGGGACTAACTATGGCTACACCTTC	CSAPLTGTNYGYTF
-	-	TRBJ1-1	TRBV28	TGTGCCAGCAGTTTCGTAGGAGGGGTCACTGAAGCTTTCTTT	CASSFVGGVTEAFF
-	TRBD2	TRBJ2-3	TRBV5-5	TGTGCCAGCAGCCCGGGACTAGCGGGAGAGGGGGGCACAGATACGCAGTATTTT	CASSPGLAGEGGTDTQYF